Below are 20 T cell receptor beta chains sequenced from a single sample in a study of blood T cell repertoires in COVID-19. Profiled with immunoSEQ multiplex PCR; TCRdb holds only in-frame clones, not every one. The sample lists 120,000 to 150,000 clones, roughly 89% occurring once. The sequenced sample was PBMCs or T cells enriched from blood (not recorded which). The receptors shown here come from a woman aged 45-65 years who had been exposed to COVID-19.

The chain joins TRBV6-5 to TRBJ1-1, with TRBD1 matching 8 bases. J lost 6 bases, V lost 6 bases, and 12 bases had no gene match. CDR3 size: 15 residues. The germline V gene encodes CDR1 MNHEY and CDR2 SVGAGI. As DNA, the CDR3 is TGTGCCAGCAGCCCATTCTCGACAGGGGAGGCTGAAGCTTTCTTT. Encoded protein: CASSPFSTGEAEAFF.

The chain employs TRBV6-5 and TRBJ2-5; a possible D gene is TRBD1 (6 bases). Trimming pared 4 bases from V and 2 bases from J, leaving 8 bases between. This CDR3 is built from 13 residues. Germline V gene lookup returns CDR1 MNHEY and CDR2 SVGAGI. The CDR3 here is CASSWQGQETQYF. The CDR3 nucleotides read TGTGCCAGCAGTTGGCAGGGGCAAGAGACCCAGTACTTC.

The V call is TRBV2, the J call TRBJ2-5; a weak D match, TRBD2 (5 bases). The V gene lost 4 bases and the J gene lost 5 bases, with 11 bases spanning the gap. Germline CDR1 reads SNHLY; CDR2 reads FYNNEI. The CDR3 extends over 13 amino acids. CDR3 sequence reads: CASSGAGSETQYF. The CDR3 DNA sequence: TGTGCCAGCAGTGGCGCGGGTTCGGAGACCCAGTACTTC.

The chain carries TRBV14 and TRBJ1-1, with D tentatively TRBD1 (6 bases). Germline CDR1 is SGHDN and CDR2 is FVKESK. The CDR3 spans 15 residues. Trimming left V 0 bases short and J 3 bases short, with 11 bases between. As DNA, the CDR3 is TGTGCCAGCAGCCAAGATTCGGCAGGGGACACTGAAGCTTTCTTT. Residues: CASSQDSAGDTEAFF.

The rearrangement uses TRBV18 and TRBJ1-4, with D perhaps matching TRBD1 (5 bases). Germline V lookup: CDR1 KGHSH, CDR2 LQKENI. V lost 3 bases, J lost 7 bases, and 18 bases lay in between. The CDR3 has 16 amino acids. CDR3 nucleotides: TGTGCCAGCTCACCCACATCAGGGCTGGGCACTGAAAAACTGTTTTTT. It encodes CASSPTSGLGTEKLFF.

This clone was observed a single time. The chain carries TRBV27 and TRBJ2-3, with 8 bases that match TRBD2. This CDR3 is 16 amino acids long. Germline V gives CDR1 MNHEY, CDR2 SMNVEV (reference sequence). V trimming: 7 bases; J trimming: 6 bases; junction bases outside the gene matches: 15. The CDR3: CASIIRGGGRTDTQYF. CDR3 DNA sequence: TGTGCCAGCATCATAAGGGGGGGCGGGAGGACTGATACGCAGTATTTT.

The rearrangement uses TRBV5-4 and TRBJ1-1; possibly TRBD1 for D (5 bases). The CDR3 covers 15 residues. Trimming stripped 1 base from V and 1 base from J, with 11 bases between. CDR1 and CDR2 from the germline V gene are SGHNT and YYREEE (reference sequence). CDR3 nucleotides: TGTGCCAGCAGCTTGCGGACCACAGGGAACACTGAAGCTTTCTTT. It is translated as CASSLRTTGNTEAFF. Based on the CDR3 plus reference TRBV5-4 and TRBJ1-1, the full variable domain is ETGVTQSPTHLIKTRGQQVTLRCSSQSGHNTVSWYQQALGQGPQFIFQYYREEENGRGNFPPRFSGLQFPNYSSELNVNALELDDSALYLCASSLRTTGNTEAFFGQGTRLTVV.

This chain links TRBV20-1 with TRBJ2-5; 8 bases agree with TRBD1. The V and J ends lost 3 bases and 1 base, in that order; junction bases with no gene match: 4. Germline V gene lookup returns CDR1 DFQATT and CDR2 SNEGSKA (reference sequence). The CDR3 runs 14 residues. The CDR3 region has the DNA TGCAGTGCTAGTGGGACAGGATTCCAAGAGACCCAGTACTTC. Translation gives CSASGTGFQETQYF.

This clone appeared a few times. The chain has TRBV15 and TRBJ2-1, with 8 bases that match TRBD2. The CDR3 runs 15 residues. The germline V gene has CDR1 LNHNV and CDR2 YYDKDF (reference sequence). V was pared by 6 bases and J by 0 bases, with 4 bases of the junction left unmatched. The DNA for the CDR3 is TGTGCCACCAGGCAGCGGGGGCTCTCCTACAATGAGCAGTTCTTC. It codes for CATRQRGLSYNEQFF.

The CDR3 reads CASSWTSGARETQYF. CDR3 coding DNA: TGTGCCAGCAGTTGGACTAGCGGGGCACGAGAGACCCAGTACTTC. The chain combines TRBV6-5 with TRBJ2-5; 12 nucleotides align to TRBD2. Germline CDR1 is MNHEY and CDR2 is SVGAGI. The J segment lost 4 bases and the V segment lost 4 bases, leaving 4 bases of the junction unmatched. This CDR3 spans 15 amino acids.

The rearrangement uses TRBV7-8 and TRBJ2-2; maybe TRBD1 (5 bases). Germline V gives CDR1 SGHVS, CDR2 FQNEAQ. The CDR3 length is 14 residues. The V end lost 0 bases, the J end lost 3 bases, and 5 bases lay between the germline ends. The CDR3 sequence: CASSLAGHTGELFF. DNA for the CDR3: TGTGCCAGCAGCTTAGCGGGGCACACCGGGGAGCTGTTTTTT.

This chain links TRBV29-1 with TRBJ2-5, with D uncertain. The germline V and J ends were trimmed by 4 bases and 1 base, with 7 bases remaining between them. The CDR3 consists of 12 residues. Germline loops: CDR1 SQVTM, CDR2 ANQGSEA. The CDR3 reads CSVGSVQETQYF. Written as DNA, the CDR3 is TGCAGCGTTGGGTCAGTCCAAGAGACCCAGTACTTC.

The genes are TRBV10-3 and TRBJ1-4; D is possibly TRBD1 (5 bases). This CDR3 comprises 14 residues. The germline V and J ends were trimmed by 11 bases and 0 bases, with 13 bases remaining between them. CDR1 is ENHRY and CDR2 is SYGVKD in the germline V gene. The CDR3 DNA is TGTGCCTCATGGGGCGGCTCAACTAATGAAAAACTGTTTTTT. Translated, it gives CASWGGSTNEKLFF.

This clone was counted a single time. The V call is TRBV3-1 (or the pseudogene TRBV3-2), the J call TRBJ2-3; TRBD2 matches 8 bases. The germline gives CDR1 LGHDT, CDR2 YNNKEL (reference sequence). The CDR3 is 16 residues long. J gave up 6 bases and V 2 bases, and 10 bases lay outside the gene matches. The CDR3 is CASSQLTGGGGDTQYF. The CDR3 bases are TGTGCCAGCAGCCAATTAACGGGAGGGGGGGGCGATACGCAGTATTTT.

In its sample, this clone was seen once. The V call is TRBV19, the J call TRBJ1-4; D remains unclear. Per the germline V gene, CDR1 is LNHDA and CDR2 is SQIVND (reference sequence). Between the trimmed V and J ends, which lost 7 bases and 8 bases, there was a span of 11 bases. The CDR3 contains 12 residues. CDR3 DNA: TGTGCCAGTACCTCGGGATACGAAAAACTGTTTTTT. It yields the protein CASTSGYEKLFF. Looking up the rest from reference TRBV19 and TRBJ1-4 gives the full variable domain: DGGITQSPKYLFRKEGQNVTLSCEQNLNHDAMYWYRQDPGQGLRLIYYSQIVNDFQKGDIAEGYSVSREKKESFPLTVTSAQKNPTAFYLCASTSGYEKLFFGSGTQLSVL.

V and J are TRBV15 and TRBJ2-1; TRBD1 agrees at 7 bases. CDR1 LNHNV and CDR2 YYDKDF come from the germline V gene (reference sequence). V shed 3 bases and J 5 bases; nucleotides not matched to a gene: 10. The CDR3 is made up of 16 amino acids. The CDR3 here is CATSRTLGQGDNEQFF. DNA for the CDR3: TGTGCCACCAGCAGGACCCTCGGCCAGGGGGACAATGAGCAGTTCTTC.

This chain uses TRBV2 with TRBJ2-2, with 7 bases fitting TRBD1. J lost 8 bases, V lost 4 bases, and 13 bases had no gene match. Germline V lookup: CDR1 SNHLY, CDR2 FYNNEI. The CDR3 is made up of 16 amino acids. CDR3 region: CASSAGRGILRGELFF. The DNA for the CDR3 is TGTGCCAGCAGTGCGGGCAGGGGGATCCTCAGAGGGGAGCTGTTTTTT. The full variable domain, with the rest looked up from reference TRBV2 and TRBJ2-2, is EPEVTQTPSHQVTQMGQEVILRCVPISNHLYFYWYRQILGQKVEFLVSFYNNEISEKSEIFDDQFSVERPDGSNFTLKIRSTKLEDSAMYFCASSAGRGILRGELFFGEGSRLTVL.

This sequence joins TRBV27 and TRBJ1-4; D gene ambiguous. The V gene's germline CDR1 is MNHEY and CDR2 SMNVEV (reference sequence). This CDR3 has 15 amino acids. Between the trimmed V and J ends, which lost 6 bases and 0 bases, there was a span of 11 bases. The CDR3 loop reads CASRASFATNEKLFF. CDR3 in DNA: TGTGCCAGCAGAGCCTCGTTTGCAACTAATGAAAAACTGTTTTTT. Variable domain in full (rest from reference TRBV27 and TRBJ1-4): EAQVTQNPRYLITVTGKKLTVTCSQNMNHEYMSWYRQDPGLGLRQIYYSMNVEVTDKGDVPEGYKVSRKEKRNFPLILESPSPNQTSLYFCASRASFATNEKLFFGSGTQLSVL.

Here the CDR3 reads CASSPLGAASPLHF. CDR3 bases: TGTGCCAGCAGCCCTCTAGGTGCGGCTTCACCCCTCCACTTT. The chain is built from TRBV3-1 (or the pseudogene TRBV3-2) and TRBJ1-6; D unresolved. The V end was cut by 4 bases, the J end by 9 bases, with 13 bases between. There are 14 residues in the CDR3. From germline, CDR1 is LGHDT and CDR2 YNNKEL (reference sequence).

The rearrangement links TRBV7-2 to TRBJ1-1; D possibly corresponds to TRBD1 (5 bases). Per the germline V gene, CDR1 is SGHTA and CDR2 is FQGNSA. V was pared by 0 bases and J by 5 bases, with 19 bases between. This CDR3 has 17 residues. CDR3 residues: CASSLAPGGDPRTEAFF. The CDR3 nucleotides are TGTGCCAGCAGCTTAGCCCCCGGGGGAGACCCTCGGACTGAAGCTTTCTTT. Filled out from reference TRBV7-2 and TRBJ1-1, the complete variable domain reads GAGVSQSPSNKVTEKGKDVELRCDPISGHTALYWYRQSLGQGLEFLIYFQGNSAPDKSGLPSDRFSAERTGGSVSTLTIQRTQQEDSAVYLCASSLAPGGDPRTEAFFGQGTRLTVV.